Shown below are 29 T cell receptor beta chains from a single sample sequenced in a study of T cell repertoires in cytomegalovirus infection. TCRdb passed the reads through MiXCR, listing each CDR3 protein once. Among hundreds of thousands of distinct CDR3 sequences, roughly a quarter were seen once, and the ten largest hold 6.5% to 10%. What was sequenced was CD8+ T cells from PBMCs. The origin of the receptors is a human donor in good health (CMV status not recorded). Some clones in this sample may be carry-over from other donors' samples.

The table lists this clonotype with a few counts. The chain employs TRBV6-2 or TRBV6-3 and TRBJ2-5; D not resolved. Trimming shortened V by 5 bases and J by 5 bases, and 9 bases separated the two germline ends. This CDR3 is 12 amino acids long. The germline gives CDR1 MNHEY, CDR2 SVGEGT. CDR3 nucleotide sequence: TGTGCCAGCAGTCCGACTTTGGAGACCCAGTACTTC. Protein: CASSPTLETQYF.

A few counts support this clonotype. The V call is TRBV29-1, the J call TRBJ1-2; D is ambiguous. Per germline, CDR1 SQVTM and CDR2 ANQGSEA. The CDR3 sequence is 13 residues long. Trimming shortened V by 3 bases and J by 5 bases, and 13 bases separated the two germline ends. CDR3 loop: CSVEERTGYGYTF. The CDR3, as DNA: TGCAGCGTTGAGGAAAGGACGGGTTATGGCTACACCTTC.

The chain recombines TRBV7-1 with TRBJ2-2, with TRBD1 identical over 11 bases. TRBV7-1 falls under the ORF class, with uncertain function. V lost 3 bases and J lost 4; bases outside the gene matches: 4. The CDR3 is 16 residues long. The CDR3 is CASSSRDRGSTGELFF. CDR3 DNA sequence: TGTGCCAGCAGCTCCCGGGACAGGGGGAGCACCGGGGAGCTGTTTTTT.

This clonotype has ten or more counts. The V and J genes are TRBV6-1 and TRBJ1-5; D remains unclear. This CDR3 has 13 amino acids. Trimming took 3 bases from V and 4 from J, leaving 7 bases between them. Germline V CDR1 and CDR2: MNHNS, SASEGT. The CDR3 DNA is TGTGCCAGCAGTGATGGGAGAAATCAGCCCCAGCATTTT. Translated: CASSDGRNQPQHF.

The gene calls are TRBV25-1 and TRBJ2-1; D call uncertain. The ends were cut back, 3 bases at V and 8 bases at J, with 8 bases in the middle. The CDR3 is 12 amino acids. Per germline, CDR1 MGHDK and CDR2 SYGVNS. The CDR3 spells CASSDMGYEQFF. Here the CDR3 DNA reads TGTGCCAGCAGTGATATGGGCTATGAGCAGTTCTTC. Full variable domain (remainder filled in from reference TRBV25-1 and TRBJ2-1): EADIYQTPRYLVIGTGKKITLECSQTMGHDKMYWYQQDPGMELHLIHYSYGVNSTEKGDLSSESTVSRIRTEHFPLTLESARPSHTSQYLCASSDMGYEQFFGPGTRLTVL.

This clonotype has at least ten counts. This chain links TRBV28 with TRBJ2-3; tentative D call: TRBD2 (6 bases). The CDR3 covers 15 residues. Germline V gene data show CDR1 as MDHEN and CDR2 as SYDVKM. The V end lost 3 bases, the J end lost 3 bases, and 13 bases lay between the germline ends. This CDR3 is CASSFELALTDTQYF. CDR3 nucleotide sequence: TGTGCCAGCAGTTTTGAACTAGCTTTAACAGATACGCAGTATTTT.

J is TRBJ2-3 and V is TRBV5-6; weak D call: TRBD1 (5 bases). The V end lost 4 bases, the J end lost 6 bases, and 18 bases lay between the germline ends. This CDR3 has 15 amino acids. From germline, CDR1 is SGHDT and CDR2 YYEEEE. The CDR3 nucleotides are TGTGCCAGCAGCCCTCGACGAAAGGGGCATGATACGCAGTATTTT. Its protein product is CASSPRRKGHDTQYF.

There are many counts of this clonotype. The J gene is TRBJ2-7, the V gene TRBV6-5, with D possibly called TRBD1 or TRBD2 (5 bases each). With 7 bases removed from V and 0 bases from J, the gap between germline ends came to 13 bases. In germline, CDR1 is MNHEY, CDR2 SVGAGI. The CDR3 runs 14 residues. CDR3 loop: CASKRDRSSYEQYV. CDR3 coding DNA: TGTGCCAGCAAACGGGACCGCAGCTCCTACGAGCAGTACGTC.

This clonotype was recorded at least ten times. This chain connects TRBV6-2 or TRBV6-3 to TRBJ2-7; TRBD2 matches at 7 bases. This CDR3 has 14 residues. V was clipped by 0 bases and J by 4 bases; unmatched bases: 3. Looked up from germline, CDR1 is MNHEY and CDR2 is SVGEGT. The CDR3 loop is CASSYSTGGYEQYV. DNA for the CDR3: TGTGCCAGCAGTTACTCGACGGGGGGTTACGAGCAGTACGTC.

The J gene is TRBJ1-3, the V gene TRBV28; 12 nucleotides line up with TRBD1. The J segment lost 3 bases and the V segment lost 6 bases, leaving 6 bases of the junction unmatched. This CDR3 has 16 amino acids. Germline V lookup: CDR1 MDHEN, CDR2 SYDVKM. CDR3: CASSDRDRGLGNTIYF. The DNA for the CDR3 is TGTGCCAGCAGCGACCGGGACAGGGGGCTTGGAAACACCATATATTTT.

The CDR3 nucleotides are TGTGCTAGCCGCTACGGGGAAGGGGATTACGAGCAGTACTTC. Protein sequence: CASRYGEGDYEQYF. V and J are TRBV7-6 and TRBJ2-7; D assignment may be TRBD1 or TRBD2 (5 bases each). The CDR3 covers 14 residues. The V gene's germline CDR1 is SGHVS and CDR2 FNYEAQ.

This clonotype has ten or more counts. The genes are TRBV7-9 and TRBJ1-1, with D possibly being TRBD1 (5 bases). Germline V gene sequence: CDR1 SEHNR, CDR2 FQNEAQ (reference sequence). The CDR3 is 14 amino acids. With 4 bases removed from V and 0 bases from J, the gap between germline ends came to 9 bases. The CDR3 loop is CASSSTEMNTEAFF. CDR3 bases: TGTGCCAGCAGCTCGACAGAGATGAACACTGAAGCTTTCTTT.

J is TRBJ1-1 and V is TRBV19; the match to TRBD1 covers 8 bases. CDR1 is LNHDA and CDR2 is SQIVND in the germline V gene (reference sequence). CDR3 length: 15 amino acids. The trim removed 9 bases at V and 1 base at J, leaving 10 bases unmatched. For the CDR3, the DNA is TGTGCCAGCTCAATGCAGGGGGCTCGGAACACTGAAGCTTTCTTT. The encoded protein is CASSMQGARNTEAFF.

The table lists this clonotype with a few counts. The chain links TRBV9 to TRBJ2-5, with D perhaps TRBD2 (5 bases). Per germline, CDR1 SGDLS and CDR2 YYNGEE. The ends were cut back, 3 bases at V and 0 bases at J, with 12 bases in the middle. The CDR3 runs 15 residues. The CDR3 sequence: CASSERTGYQETQYF. As DNA, the CDR3 is TGTGCCAGCAGCGAGCGGACTGGATACCAAGAGACCCAGTACTTC.

On this clonotype itself: A much more abundant neighbour one base away suggests this may be a read error. CDR3 sequence (DNA): TGTGCCGGCAGCCAGAGAATGGGTAGCGGGGGGAGGAGCTCCTACAATGAGCAGTTCTTC. Its translation: CAGSQRMGSGGRSSYNEQFF. The J gene is TRBJ2-1, the V gene TRBV4-1, with TRBD2 matching 10 bases. There are 20 residues in the CDR3. Germline values: CDR1 MGHRA, CDR2 YSYEKL.

This clonotype was counted ten times or more. This chain joins TRBV6-1 and TRBJ1-1; D might be TRBD1 (5 bases). V lost 5 bases to trimming and J lost 1 base, with 14 bases between them. This CDR3 region has 15 residues. CDR1 is MNHNS, CDR2 SASEGT, per germline. The chain's CDR3 is CASSPQGLANTEAFF. The CDR3 DNA reads as TGTGCCAGCAGTCCCCAGGGACTGGCGAACACTGAAGCTTTCTTT.

The V call is TRBV5-5, the J call TRBJ2-4; 9 bases align to TRBD1. There are 14 residues in the CDR3. J lost 8 bases, V lost 4 bases, and 7 bases had no gene match. Germline CDR1 SGHKS, CDR2 YYEKEE (reference sequence). CDR3 DNA sequence: TGTGCCAGCAGCATAGGGACAGGGACGGACATTCAGTACTTC. Encoded protein: CASSIGTGTDIQYF.

In this sample, this clonotype turned up many times. J is TRBJ1-1 and V is TRBV7-6; D call uncertain. This CDR3 has 14 residues. CDR1 SGHVS and CDR2 FNYEAQ come from the germline V gene. V lost 4 bases and J lost 4, with 13 bases in between. CDR3 protein: CASSWIREGTEAFF. The CDR3 nucleotides read TGTGCCAGCAGCTGGATCCGGGAGGGCACTGAAGCTTTCTTT.

There are a few counts of this clonotype. This chain joins TRBV5-1 and TRBJ2-3; the D gene is possibly TRBD2 (6 bases). The V end was cut by 3 bases, the J end by 0 bases, with 17 bases between. Germline lookup yields CDR1 SGHRS and CDR2 YFSETQ. The CDR3 spans 17 residues. The DNA of the CDR3 is TGCGCCAGCAGCTGGTACCGGGACTTCAGTAGCACAGATACGCAGTATTTT. Protein: CASSWYRDFSSTDTQYF.

This rearrangement joins TRBV14 to TRBJ1-1, with 10 bases that match TRBD1. Germline CDR1 and CDR2: SGHDN and FVKESK. The V and J ends lost 4 bases and 5 bases, in that order; junction bases with no gene match: 13. This CDR3 has 17 amino acids. The CDR3 sequence is CASSLRGQGPSRTEAFF. As DNA, the CDR3 is TGTGCCAGCAGCCTTAGGGGACAGGGGCCATCGAGGACTGAAGCTTTCTTT.

This clonotype was recorded at least ten times. The V call is TRBV29-1, the J call TRBJ2-6; D not resolved. This CDR3 has 13 residues. The germline gives CDR1 SQVTM, CDR2 ANQGSEA. V was shortened by 4 bases and J by 1 base, with 5 bases between the two germline ends. CDR3 residues: CSVVGSGANVLTF. DNA for the CDR3: TGCAGCGTTGTGGGTTCTGGGGCCAACGTCCTGACTTTC.

At least ten counts were recorded for this clonotype. J is TRBJ1-2 and V is TRBV7-9; the D is unclear. The CDR3 loop spans 11 amino acids. V was clipped by 1 base and J by 8 bases, with 5 bases between them. Germline values: CDR1 SEHNR, CDR2 FQNEAQ (reference sequence). CDR3 sequence (DNA): TGTGCCAGCAGCTTAGAGCGCGGCTACACCTTC. Translating gives CASSLERGYTF. Combining the CDR3 with reference TRBV7-9 and TRBJ1-2 gives the whole variable domain DTGVSQNPRHKITKRGQNVTFRCDPISEHNRLYWYRQTLGQGPEFLTYFQNEAQLEKSRLLSDRFSAERPKGSFSTLEIQRTEQGDSAMYLCASSLERGYTFGSGTRLTVV.

About this clonotype: Relative to the germline gene, one junction end is altered; a read error may explain this. The chain employs TRBV6-2 or TRBV6-3 and TRBJ2-3, with no clear D. In germline, CDR1 is MNHEY, CDR2 SVGEGT. The CDR3 contains 13 residues. CDR3 region: CASSYASRDTQYF. The CDR3, as DNA: TGTGCCAGCAGTTACGCGAGCAGAGATACGCAGTATTTT.

This clonotype was seen many times. The rearrangement joins TRBV6-5 to TRBJ2-1, with 10 bases lining up with TRBD2. The CDR3 spans 18 residues. V shed 2 bases, J shed 3 bases, and the junction held 10 bases outside the gene matches. In germline, CDR1 is MNHEY, CDR2 SVGAGI. For the CDR3, the DNA is TGTGCCAGCAGTTACCAGCTTAGCGGGGGGAAGGGCTACAATGAGCAGTTCTTC. This gives the protein CASSYQLSGGKGYNEQFF.

In its sample, this clonotype was seen many times. The chain has TRBV12-5 and TRBJ2-5; 7 nucleotides match TRBD2. CDR1 is LGHNT and CDR2 is FRNRAP in the germline V gene. The CDR3 has 15 amino acids. J was trimmed by 5 bases and V by 2 bases; bases with no gene match: 8. The CDR3 protein is CASGLLSTSRETQYF. The CDR3 nucleotides read TGTGCTAGTGGTTTGCTTTCGACTAGCCGGGAGACCCAGTACTTC. The full variable domain, completed using reference TRBV12-5 and TRBJ2-5, is DARVTQTPRHKVTEMGQEVTMRCQPILGHNTVFWYRQTMMQGLELLAYFRNRAPLDDSGMPKDRFSAEMPDATLATLKIQPSEPRDSAVYFCASGLLSTSRETQYFGPGTRLLVL.

There are a few counts of this clonotype. CDR3 region: CSAREMRGRGFSNQPQHF. The CDR3 DNA reads as TGCAGTGCTAGAGAAATGCGTGGCAGGGGATTTAGCAATCAGCCCCAGCATTTT. The rearrangement joins TRBV20-1 to TRBJ1-5, with D perhaps TRBD1 (6 bases). CDR1 and CDR2 (germline): DFQATT, SNEGSKA (reference sequence). This CDR3 spans 18 amino acids. Deletions cut 0 bases from V and 0 bases from J, with 18 bases between.

V usage is TRBV20-1 and J usage is TRBJ1-4, with D tentatively TRBD1 (5 bases). The CDR3 consists of 16 residues. Trimming removed 4 bases at V and 3 bases at J, with 18 bases between. Germline CDR1 and CDR2: DFQATT and SNEGSKA (reference sequence). CDR3 region: CSAIAGWIPSNEKLFF. The CDR3 nucleotides read TGCAGTGCTATAGCAGGGTGGATACCGTCTAATGAAAAACTGTTTTTT.

A remark on this clonotype: A much larger clone is a single base away; this may be a read error. The chain uses TRBV7-6 and TRBJ2-1, with TRBD1 identical over 8 bases. This CDR3 has 18 amino acids. Germline CDR1 reads SGHVS; CDR2 reads FNYEAQ. The trim removed 4 bases at V and 4 bases at J, leaving 15 bases unmatched. The CDR3 here is CASSSNAFLTGVYNEQFF. For the CDR3, the DNA is TGTGCCAGCAGCTCAAACGCCTTCTTGACAGGGGTTTACAATGAGCAGTTCTTC.

This clonotype was seen a handful of times. This sequence joins TRBV14 and TRBJ1-4; 7 nucleotides align to TRBD1. Unmatched junction bases numbered 10, after V lost 4 bases and J lost 8 bases. This CDR3 has 15 residues. Germline V gene sequence: CDR1 SGHDN, CDR2 FVKESK. CDR3 in amino acids: CASSPITGEKEKLFF. CDR3 bases: TGTGCCAGCAGCCCAATTACAGGGGAAAAAGAAAAACTGTTTTTT.